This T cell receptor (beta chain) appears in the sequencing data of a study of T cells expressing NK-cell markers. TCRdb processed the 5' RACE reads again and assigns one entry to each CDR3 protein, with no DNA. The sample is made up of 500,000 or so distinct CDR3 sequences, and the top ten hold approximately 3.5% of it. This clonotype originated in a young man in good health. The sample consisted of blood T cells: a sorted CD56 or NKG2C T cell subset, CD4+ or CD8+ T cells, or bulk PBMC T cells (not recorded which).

The CDR3 sequence is CSVAGGSNTGELFF. The chain couples TRBV29-1 to TRBJ2-2; absent DNA, TCRdb's TRBD1 call cannot be checked. Germline CDR1 and CDR2: SQVTM and ANQGSEA. The CDR3 is 14 amino acids.